The 7 T cell receptor beta chains in this list originate from one sample, sequenced in a study of T cell repertoires in cytomegalovirus infection. Each CDR3 protein is one row after TCRdb ran MiXCR on the reads. The table records more than 300,000 distinct CDR3 sequences, about a third of them present only once. The antigens these receptors bind are not known. This sample comprised cultured PBMCs, obtained from culture after CMV antigen stimulation. Every receptor here comes from a human donor in good health (CMV status not recorded). Some clones in this sample may be carry-over from other donors' samples.

The V and J genes are TRBV11-3 and TRBJ2-5; weak D call: TRBD1 (6 bases). Trimming shortened V by 5 bases and J by 4 bases, and 23 bases separated the two germline ends. Germline CDR1 and CDR2: SGHNT and YENEEA. The CDR3 sequence is 17 residues long. In nucleotides, the CDR3 is TGTGCCAGCAGCCCGGGAAGGGGGTTCGTTCCGGCAGAGACCCAGTACTTC. Translated, it gives CASSPGRGFVPAETQYF.

This clonotype was detected ten times or more. The V and J genes are TRBV7-2 and TRBJ2-3; no clear D. In germline, CDR1 is SGHTA, CDR2 FQGNSA. There are 13 residues in the CDR3. The V and J ends lost 5 bases and 3 bases respectively, with 9 bases between them. The CDR3 nucleotides read TGTGCCAGCAGCCGCCTCCCAACAGATACGCAGTATTTT. It codes for CASSRLPTDTQYF.

This chain connects TRBV6-1 to TRBJ1-6, with 8 bases that match TRBD1. V dropped 6 bases and J dropped 7; count of bases not matched to a gene: 11. The CDR3 has 16 amino acids. Germline CDR1 reads MNHNS; CDR2 reads SASEGT. Here the CDR3 DNA reads TGTGCCAGCAGCAGACCTGGACAGGGAACGAATTCACCCCTCCACTTT. Its protein is CASSRPGQGTNSPLHF.

This clonotype was picked up many times. This rearrangement joins TRBV7-2 to TRBJ2-5, with no clear D. This CDR3 has 12 amino acids. Germline assignment: CDR1 SGHTA and CDR2 FQGNSA. V was clipped by 4 bases and J by 6 bases, with 9 bases between them. The CDR3 region has the DNA TGTGCCAGCAGCTCGGCTCAACAGACCCAGTACTTC. Its translation: CASSSAQQTQYF.

This clonotype was observed many times. The chain recombines TRBV6-2 or TRBV6-3 with TRBJ2-1, with 9 bases fitting TRBD2. The trim removed 6 bases at V and 7 bases at J, leaving 7 bases unmatched. The CDR3 is made up of 14 amino acids. Germline V CDR1 and CDR2: MNHEY, SVGEGT. DNA for the CDR3: TGTGCCAGCAGAACCGGGACTAGCAGGAATGAGCAGTTCTTC. It yields the protein CASRTGTSRNEQFF.

This rearrangement joins TRBV4-1 to TRBJ1-2; the D is unclear. Per the germline V gene, CDR1 is MGHRA and CDR2 is YSYEKL. The CDR3 is made up of 14 amino acids. V lost 5 bases and J lost 8, with 18 bases in between. CDR3 residues: CASSLSYGVGGYTF. The CDR3 DNA follows: TGCGCCAGCAGCTTAAGTTACGGGGTGGGGGGCTACACCTTC.

This clonotype turned up a few times. For the CDR3, the DNA is TGTGCCAGCAGCTTAGCGGTCGGGACCAGGGGGTACGAGCAGTACTTC. Translation: CASSLAVGTRGYEQYF. V gene TRBV7-2 combines with J gene TRBJ2-7, with 7 bases that match TRBD1. This CDR3 is built from 16 residues. J was trimmed by 4 bases and V by 0 bases; bases with no gene match: 9. Germline V gene lookup returns CDR1 SGHTA and CDR2 FQGNSA.